This TCR beta chain was documented in a study of blood T cell repertoires in COVID-19. Study as a whole: COVID-19 samples from acute and convalescent phases originated in the United States, Italy and Spain. Nucleic acid was either cDNA or gDNA, and it came from T cells, B-cell-depleted T cells, or PBMCs.

As originally analysed: Amplifying reference gene primers gave estimates of nucleated cell counts. Sequencing was performed with immunoSEQ multiplex PCR; in TCRdb, only in-frame clones are kept and a portion is missing. V, J and clone size were drawn from that table, and D and trimming were deduced from the DNA. This table has 350,000 or so clones, more than 70% appearing once. J gave up 9 bases and V 3 bases, and 7 bases lay outside the gene matches. CDR1 SGDLS and CDR2 YYNGEE come from the germline V gene. This CDR3 spans 16 amino acids. This sequence joins TRBV9 and TRBJ2-1, with 15 bases matching TRBD2. The TCR was taken from a man aged 30 to 45 with active or convalescent COVID-19. Sequencing was carried out using peripheral blood. DNA for the CDR3: TGTGCCAGCAGCGCGTTAGGACTAGCGGGAGGGGGTGAGCAGTTCTTC. Translated, it gives CASSALGLAGGGEQFF. The full variable domain, rest sourced from reference TRBV9 and TRBJ2-1, is DSGVTQTPKHLITATGQRVTLRCSPRSGDLSVYWYQQSLDQGLQFLIQYYNGEERAKGNILERFSAQQFPDLHSELNLSSLELGDSALYFCASSALGLAGGGEQFFGPGTRLTVL.